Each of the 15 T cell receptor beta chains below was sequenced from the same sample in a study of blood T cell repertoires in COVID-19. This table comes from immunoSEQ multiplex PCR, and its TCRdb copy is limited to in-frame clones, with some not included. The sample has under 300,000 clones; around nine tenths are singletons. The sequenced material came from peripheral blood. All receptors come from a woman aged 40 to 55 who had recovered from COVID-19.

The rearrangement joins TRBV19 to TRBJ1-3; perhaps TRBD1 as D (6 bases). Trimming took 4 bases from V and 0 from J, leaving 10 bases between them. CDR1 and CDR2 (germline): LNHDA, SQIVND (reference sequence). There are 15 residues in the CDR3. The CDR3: CASSTTGLSGNTIYF. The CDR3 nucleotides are TGTGCCAGTAGTACGACAGGTCTCTCTGGAAACACCATATATTTT. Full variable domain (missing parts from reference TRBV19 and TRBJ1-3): DGGITQSPKYLFRKEGQNVTLSCEQNLNHDAMYWYRQDPGQGLRLIYYSQIVNDFQKGDIAEGYSVSREKKESFPLTVTSAQKNPTAFYLCASSTTGLSGNTIYFGEGSWLTVV.

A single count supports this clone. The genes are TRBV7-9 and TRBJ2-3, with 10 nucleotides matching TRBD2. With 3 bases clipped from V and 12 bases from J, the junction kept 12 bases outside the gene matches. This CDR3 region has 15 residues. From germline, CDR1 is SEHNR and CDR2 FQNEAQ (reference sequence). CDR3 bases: TGTGCCAGCAGCTTCGTACCAGCGGGAGGGCCCCGACAGTATTTT. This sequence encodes CASSFVPAGGPRQYF.

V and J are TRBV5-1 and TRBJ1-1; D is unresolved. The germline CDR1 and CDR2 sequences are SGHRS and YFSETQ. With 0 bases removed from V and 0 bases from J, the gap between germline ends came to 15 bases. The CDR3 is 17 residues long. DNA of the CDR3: TGCGCCAGCAGCTTGGGTCGGGAGCCCAGCATGAACACTGAAGCTTTCTTT. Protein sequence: CASSLGREPSMNTEAFF.

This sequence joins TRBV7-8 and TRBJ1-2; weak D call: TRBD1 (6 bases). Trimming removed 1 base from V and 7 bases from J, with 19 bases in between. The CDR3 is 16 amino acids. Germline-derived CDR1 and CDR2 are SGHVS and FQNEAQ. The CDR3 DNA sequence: TGTGCCAGCAGCTTAGTCCCGGGCAGGGGTGTAGGTGGCTACACCTTC. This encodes CASSLVPGRGVGGYTF.

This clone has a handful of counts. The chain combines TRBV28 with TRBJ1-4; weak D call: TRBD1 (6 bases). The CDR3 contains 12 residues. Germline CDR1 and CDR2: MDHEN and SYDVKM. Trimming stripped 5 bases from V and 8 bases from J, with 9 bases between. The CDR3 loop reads CASSPGQEKLFF. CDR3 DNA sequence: TGTGCCAGCAGTCCCGGACAGGAAAAACTGTTTTTT.

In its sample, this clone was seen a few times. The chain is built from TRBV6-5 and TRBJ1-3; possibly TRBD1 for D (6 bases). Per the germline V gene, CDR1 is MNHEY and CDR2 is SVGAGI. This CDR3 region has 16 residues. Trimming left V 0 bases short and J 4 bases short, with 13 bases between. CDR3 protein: CASSYSPDRRGNTIYF. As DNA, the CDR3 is TGTGCCAGCAGTTACTCGCCCGACAGGCGGGGAAACACCATATATTTT.

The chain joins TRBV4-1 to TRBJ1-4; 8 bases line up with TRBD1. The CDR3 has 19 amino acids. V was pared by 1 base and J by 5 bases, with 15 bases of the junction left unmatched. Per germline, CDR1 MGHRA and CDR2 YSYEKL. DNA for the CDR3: TGCGCCAGCAGCCAAGCCGCCTCCCTGCCGGGACAGGAGAATGAAAAACTGTTTTTT. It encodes CASSQAASLPGQENEKLFF.

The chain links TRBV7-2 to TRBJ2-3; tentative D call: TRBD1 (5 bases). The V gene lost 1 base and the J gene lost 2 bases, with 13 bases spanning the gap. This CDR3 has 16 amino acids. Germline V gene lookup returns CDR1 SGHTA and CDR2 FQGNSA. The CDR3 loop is CASSLGSRTNTDTQYF. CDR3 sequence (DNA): TGTGCCAGCAGCTTAGGGAGCCGGACAAACACAGATACGCAGTATTTT. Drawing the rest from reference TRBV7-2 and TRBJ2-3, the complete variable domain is GAGVSQSPSNKVTEKGKDVELRCDPISGHTALYWYRQSLGQGLEFLIYFQGNSAPDKSGLPSDRFSAERTGGSVSTLTIQRTQQEDSAVYLCASSLGSRTNTDTQYFGPGTRLTVL.

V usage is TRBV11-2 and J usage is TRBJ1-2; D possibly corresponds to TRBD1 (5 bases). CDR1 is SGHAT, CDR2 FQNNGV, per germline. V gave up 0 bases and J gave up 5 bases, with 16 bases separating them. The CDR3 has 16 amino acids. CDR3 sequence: CASSLDLGPKGYGYTF. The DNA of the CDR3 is TGTGCCAGCAGCTTAGATCTTGGCCCAAAGGGGTATGGCTACACCTTC. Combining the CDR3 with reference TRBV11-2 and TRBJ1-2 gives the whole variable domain EAGVAQSPRYKIIEKRQSVAFWCNPISGHATLYWYQQILGQGPKLLIQFQNNGVVDDSQLPKDRFSAERLKGVDSTLKIQPAKLEDSAVYLCASSLDLGPKGYGYTFGSGTRLTVV.

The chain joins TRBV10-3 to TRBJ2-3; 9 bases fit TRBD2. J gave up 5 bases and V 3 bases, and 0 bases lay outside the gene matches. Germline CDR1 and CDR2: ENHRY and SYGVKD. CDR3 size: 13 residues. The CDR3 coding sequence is TGTGCCATCAGTGATAGCGGGAGAGATACGCAGTATTTT. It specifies CAISDSGRDTQYF.

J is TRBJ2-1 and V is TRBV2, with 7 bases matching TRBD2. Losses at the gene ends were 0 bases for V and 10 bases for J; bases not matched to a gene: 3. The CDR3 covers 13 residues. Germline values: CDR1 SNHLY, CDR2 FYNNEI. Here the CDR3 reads CASSEALGGEQFF. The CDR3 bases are TGTGCCAGCAGTGAAGCGTTGGGGGGGGAGCAGTTCTTC.

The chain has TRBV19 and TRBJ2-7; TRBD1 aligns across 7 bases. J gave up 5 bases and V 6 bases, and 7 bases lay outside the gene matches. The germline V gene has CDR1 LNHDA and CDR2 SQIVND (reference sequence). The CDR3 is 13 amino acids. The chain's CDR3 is CASRAGTVHEQYF. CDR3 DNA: TGTGCCAGTAGGGCTGGGACAGTGCACGAGCAGTACTTC.

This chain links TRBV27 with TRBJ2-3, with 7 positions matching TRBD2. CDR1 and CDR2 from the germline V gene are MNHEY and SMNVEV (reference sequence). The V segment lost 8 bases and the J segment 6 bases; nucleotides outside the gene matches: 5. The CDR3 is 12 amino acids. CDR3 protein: CASGGGGDTQYF. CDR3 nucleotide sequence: TGTGCCAGCGGGGGGGGTGGGGATACGCAGTATTTT.

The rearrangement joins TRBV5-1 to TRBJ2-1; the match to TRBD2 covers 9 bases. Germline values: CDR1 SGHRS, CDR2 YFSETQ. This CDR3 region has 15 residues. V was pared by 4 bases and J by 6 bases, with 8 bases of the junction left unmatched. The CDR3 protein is CASSPEGGRANEQFF. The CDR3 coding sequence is TGCGCCAGCAGCCCCGAAGGCGGGAGGGCCAATGAGCAGTTCTTC.

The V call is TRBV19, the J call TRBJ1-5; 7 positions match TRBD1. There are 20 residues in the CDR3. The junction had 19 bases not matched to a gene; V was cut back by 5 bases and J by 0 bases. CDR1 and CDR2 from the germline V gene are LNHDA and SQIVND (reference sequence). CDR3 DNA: TGTGCCAGTAGTCCAAATAACCGGGACAGCTCCTCCTATAGCAATCAGCCCCAGCATTTT. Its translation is CASSPNNRDSSSYSNQPQHF. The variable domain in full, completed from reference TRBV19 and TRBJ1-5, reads DGGITQSPKYLFRKEGQNVTLSCEQNLNHDAMYWYRQDPGQGLRLIYYSQIVNDFQKGDIAEGYSVSREKKESFPLTVTSAQKNPTAFYLCASSPNNRDSSSYSNQPQHFGDGTRLSIL.